A selection of T cell receptor beta chains follows, all from one sample in a study. TCRdb redid the calling of the 5' RACE reads with MiXCR, one entry per CDR3 protein. Of under 45,000 distinct CDR3 sequences listed, about 30% are singletons. Sequences were obtained from tumor-infiltrating memory CD4+ T cells sorted from the breast tumor. The receptors shown here come from a female donor with breast cancer. Both conserved end residues are part of each CDR3. A D gene is named only where the DNA matches it firmly. Rows may omit the clone size; those that give it use once, few, many or a size class.

v_gene: TRBV6-6
abundance: few
d_gene: .
j_gene: TRBJ2-2
CDR3aa: CASIGDTGELFF
CDR3nt: TGTGCCAGCATCGGGGACACCGGGGAGCTGTTTTTT

v_gene: TRBV12-3/TRBV12-4
abundance: .
d_gene: TRBD2
j_gene: TRBJ2-3
CDR3aa: CASGAAGGSRTDTQYF
CDR3nt: TGTGCCAGCGGTGCGGCGGGAGGGTCTCGCACAGATACGCAGTATTTT

v_gene: TRBV20-1
abundance: many
d_gene: .
j_gene: TRBJ1-2
CDR3aa: CSAPGTAYGYTF
CDR3nt: TGCAGTGCTCCCGGGACGGCATATGGCTACACCTTC

v_gene: TRBV4-3
abundance: .
d_gene: .
j_gene: TRBJ2-2
CDR3aa: CASSQALGGHAGELFF
CDR3nt: TGCGCCAGCAGCCAAGCTCTAGGGGGGCACGCCGGGGAGCTGTTTTTT

v_gene: TRBV28
abundance: few
d_gene: TRBD2
j_gene: TRBJ2-7
CDR3aa: CASIRGGSYEQYF
CDR3nt: TGTGCCAGCATCCGGGGGGGCAGCTACGAGCAGTACTTC

v_gene: TRBV7-3
abundance: many
d_gene: .
j_gene: TRBJ2-3
CDR3aa: CASSLSSTDTQYF
CDR3nt: TGTGCCAGCAGCTTGTCCAGCACAGATACGCAGTATTTT

v_gene: TRBV5-5
abundance: .
d_gene: .
j_gene: TRBJ1-3
CDR3aa: CASSLDGDSGNTIYF
CDR3nt: TGTGCCAGCAGCTTGGATGGGGACTCTGGAAACACCATATATTTT

v_gene: TRBV7-9
abundance: many
d_gene: .
j_gene: TRBJ2-1
CDR3aa: CASSHRDNEQFF
CDR3nt: TGTGCCAGCAGCCACCGGGACAATGAGCAGTTCTTC

v_gene: TRBV3-1
abundance: .
d_gene: .
j_gene: TRBJ2-1
CDR3aa: CASSSSRSTSSYNEQFF
CDR3nt: TGTGCCAGCAGCTCCTCTCGGTCAACCAGCTCCTACAATGAGCAGTTCTTC

v_gene: TRBV7-9
abundance: few
d_gene: TRBD1
j_gene: TRBJ2-1
CDR3aa: CASSLVSLKTGASYNEQFF
CDR3nt: TGTGCCAGCAGCTTAGTCTCGCTGAAGACAGGGGCGTCATACAATGAGCAGTTCTTC

v_gene: TRBV27
abundance: once
d_gene: .
j_gene: TRBJ2-7
CDR3aa: CASSPSRQLVLQYF
CDR3nt: TGTGCCAGCAGTCCATCGCGACAGCTAGTCTTGCAGTACTTC

v_gene: TRBV7-3
abundance: .
d_gene: .
j_gene: TRBJ1-2
CDR3aa: CASSLIGGPPQRSGYTF
CDR3nt: TGTGCCAGCAGCTTAATTGGGGGCCCGCCTCAACGGAGCGGCTACACCTTC

v_gene: TRBV6-5
abundance: .
d_gene: .
j_gene: TRBJ1-4
CDR3aa: CASRTAAANEKPFF
CDR3nt: TGTGCCAGCAGAACGGCTGCAGCTAATGAAAAACCGTTTTTT

v_gene: TRBV5-3
abundance: once
d_gene: TRBD2
j_gene: TRBJ2-1
CDR3aa: CARSVIAGSSYNEQFF
CDR3nt: TGTGCCAGAAGCGTCATAGCGGGCAGTTCCTACAATGAGCAGTTCTTC

v_gene: TRBV5-5
abundance: few
d_gene: TRBD2
j_gene: TRBJ2-1
CDR3aa: CASTIAGRNEQFF
CDR3nt: TGTGCCAGCACCATAGCGGGGCGGAATGAGCAGTTCTTC

v_gene: TRBV5-1
abundance: .
d_gene: .
j_gene: TRBJ2-2
CDR3aa: CASSYSGENTGELFF
CDR3nt: TGCGCCAGCAGCTACTCGGGCGAGAACACCGGGGAGCTGTTTTTT

v_gene: TRBV27
abundance: .
d_gene: .
j_gene: TRBJ2-5
CDR3aa: CASGWRSSPRGDQETQYF
CDR3nt: TGTGCCAGCGGTTGGCGCTCCTCACCCAGGGGAGATCAAGAGACCCAGTACTTC

v_gene: TRBV6-5
abundance: .
d_gene: .
j_gene: TRBJ1-5
CDR3aa: CASNRAYSNQPQHF
CDR3nt: TGTGCCAGCAACCGGGCCTATAGCAATCAGCCCCAGCATTTT

v_gene: TRBV29-1
abundance: .
d_gene: .
j_gene: TRBJ2-3
CDR3aa: CSVEEKTDTQYF
CDR3nt: TGCAGCGTTGAAGAGAAGACAGATACGCAGTATTTT

v_gene: TRBV5-1
abundance: .
d_gene: TRBD1
j_gene: TRBJ1-1
CDR3aa: CASSLGQGGGVTEAFF
CDR3nt: TGCGCCAGCAGCCTAGGACAGGGGGGCGGCGTCACTGAAGCTTTCTTT

v_gene: TRBV20-1
abundance: few
d_gene: TRBD2
j_gene: TRBJ2-7
CDR3aa: CSAPRTSGPYEQYF
CDR3nt: TGCAGTGCCCCCAGGACTAGCGGTCCCTACGAGCAGTACTTC

v_gene: TRBV5-1
abundance: many
d_gene: .
j_gene: TRBJ2-5
CDR3aa: CASSPTDKETQYF
CDR3nt: TGCGCCAGCAGCCCGACAGATAAAGAGACCCAGTACTTC

v_gene: TRBV29-1
abundance: few
d_gene: TRBD2
j_gene: TRBJ2-1
CDR3aa: CSVEMVAGEDYYNEQFF
CDR3nt: TGCAGCGTTGAAATGGTAGCGGGAGAAGATTACTACAATGAGCAGTTCTTC

v_gene: TRBV5-1
abundance: .
d_gene: .
j_gene: TRBJ1-1
CDR3aa: CARPHRGETEAFF
CDR3nt: TGCGCCAGGCCTCATCGGGGAGAAACTGAAGCTTTCTTT

v_gene: TRBV7-8
abundance: once
d_gene: .
j_gene: TRBJ1-2
CDR3aa: CDSSLGREGYGYTF
CDR3nt: TGTGACAGCAGCTTAGGCAGGGAGGGCTATGGCTACACCTTC

v_gene: TRBV7-3
abundance: .
d_gene: .
j_gene: TRBJ2-3
CDR3aa: CTSSSTQAEDTQYF
CDR3nt: TGTACCAGCAGCTCGACCCAGGCGGAAGATACGCAGTATTTT

v_gene: TRBV29-1
abundance: few
d_gene: TRBD1
j_gene: TRBJ1-3
CDR3aa: CSARTGTGPGNTIYF
CDR3nt: TGCAGCGCCCGCACCGGGACAGGGCCTGGAAACACCATATATTTT

v_gene: TRBV24-1
abundance: .
d_gene: .
j_gene: TRBJ2-3
CDR3aa: CATSDLRADTQYF
CDR3nt: TGTGCCACCAGTGATTTGCGGGCGGATACGCAGTATTTT

v_gene: TRBV7-8
abundance: medium-sized
d_gene: .
j_gene: TRBJ2-1
CDR3aa: CASSLRPIYNEQFF
CDR3nt: TGTGCCAGCAGCCTGCGGCCCATTTACAATGAGCAGTTCTTC

v_gene: TRBV24-1
abundance: .
d_gene: .
j_gene: TRBJ2-1
CDR3aa: CATSDPSGPYNEQFF
CDR3nt: TGTGCCACCAGTGACCCAAGCGGACCCTACAATGAGCAGTTCTTC

v_gene: TRBV7-2
abundance: many
d_gene: .
j_gene: TRBJ2-1
CDR3aa: CASSPLGEQFF
CDR3nt: TGTGCCAGCAGTCCTCTTGGTGAGCAGTTCTTC

v_gene: TRBV27
abundance: few
d_gene: .
j_gene: TRBJ1-4
CDR3aa: CASRGSPLNSATNEKLFF
CDR3nt: TGTGCCAGCAGGGGAAGCCCATTAAATTCGGCCACTAATGAAAAACTGTTTTTT

v_gene: TRBV12-3/TRBV12-4
abundance: few
d_gene: TRBD1
j_gene: TRBJ1-6
CDR3aa: CASSLGTGGHSPLHF
CDR3nt: TGTGCCAGCAGTTTGGGGACAGGGGGCCACTCACCCCTCCACTTT

v_gene: TRBV20-1
abundance: .
d_gene: .
j_gene: TRBJ1-6
CDR3aa: CSASVGGGYNSPLHF
CDR3nt: TGCAGTGCTAGTGTGGGGGGGGGATATAATTCACCCCTCCACTTT

v_gene: TRBV3-1
abundance: .
d_gene: .
j_gene: TRBJ1-5
CDR3aa: CASSQGLEGLGPQHF
CDR3nt: TGTGCCAGCAGCCAGGGACTAGAAGGGTTAGGGCCCCAGCATTTT

v_gene: TRBV28
abundance: few
d_gene: .
j_gene: TRBJ1-4
CDR3aa: CASSLLKKAEKLFF
CDR3nt: TGTGCCAGCAGCCTACTCAAAAAAGCTGAAAAACTGTTTTTT

v_gene: TRBV24-1
abundance: few
d_gene: TRBD2
j_gene: TRBJ2-3
CDR3aa: CATSARAGGYYGDTQYF
CDR3nt: TGTGCCACCAGTGCCCGGGCGGGAGGGTATTATGGAGATACGCAGTATTTT

v_gene: TRBV20-1
abundance: many
d_gene: .
j_gene: TRBJ1-2
CDR3aa: CSAKAGPGARGYTF
CDR3nt: TGCAGTGCTAAAGCTGGACCGGGGGCGAGAGGCTACACCTTC

v_gene: TRBV9
abundance: few
d_gene: TRBD2
j_gene: TRBJ2-1
CDR3aa: CASSVVTSSNEQFF
CDR3nt: TGTGCCAGCAGCGTAGTGACTAGCTCCAATGAGCAGTTCTTC

v_gene: TRBV27
abundance: .
d_gene: .
j_gene: TRBJ1-2
CDR3aa: CASSLYPSYTF
CDR3nt: TGTGCCAGCAGTTTATATCCCAGCTACACCTTC

v_gene: TRBV6-5
abundance: few
d_gene: .
j_gene: TRBJ2-2
CDR3aa: CASSYIGTGELFF
CDR3nt: TGTGCCAGCAGTTACATCGGGACCGGGGAGCTGTTTTTT

v_gene: TRBV12-3/TRBV12-4
abundance: .
d_gene: .
j_gene: TRBJ2-3
CDR3aa: CASSGKGVPDTLYF
CDR3nt: TGTGCCAGCAGTGGGAAGGGGGTCCCAGATACGCTGTATTTT

v_gene: TRBV7-9
abundance: .
d_gene: TRBD2
j_gene: TRBJ2-1
CDR3aa: CASSLVPLTSGRATEQFF
CDR3nt: TGTGCCAGCAGCTTAGTCCCGCTAACTAGCGGGAGGGCCACTGAGCAGTTCTTC

v_gene: TRBV7-9
abundance: .
d_gene: TRBD2
j_gene: TRBJ2-7
CDR3aa: CASSLSSGIIYEQYF
CDR3nt: TGTGCCAGCAGCTTATCGAGCGGGATTATCTACGAGCAGTACTTC

v_gene: TRBV9
abundance: many
d_gene: .
j_gene: TRBJ1-1
CDR3aa: CASSLGINTEAFF
CDR3nt: TGTGCCAGCAGCTTAGGGATTAACACTGAAGCTTTCTTT

v_gene: TRBV10-2
abundance: once
d_gene: TRBD1
j_gene: TRBJ2-5
CDR3aa: CASSVTGVETQYF
CDR3nt: TGCGCCAGCAGTGTAACAGGGGTGGAGACCCAGTACTTC

v_gene: TRBV7-9
abundance: few
d_gene: TRBD1
j_gene: TRBJ1-1
CDR3aa: CASSLVGTVGNTEAFF
CDR3nt: TGTGCCAGCAGCTTAGTAGGGACAGTCGGGAACACTGAAGCTTTCTTT

v_gene: TRBV7-3
abundance: .
d_gene: TRBD2
j_gene: TRBJ2-1
CDR3aa: CASSTAGTSGGNEQFF
CDR3nt: TGTGCCAGCAGCACCGCCGGGACTAGCGGGGGTAATGAGCAGTTCTTC

v_gene: TRBV24-1
abundance: .
d_gene: TRBD1
j_gene: TRBJ1-5
CDR3aa: CATSETGVAQPQHF
CDR3nt: TGTGCCACCAGTGAGACAGGGGTGGCTCAGCCCCAGCATTTT

v_gene: TRBV6-5
abundance: .
d_gene: .
j_gene: TRBJ1-2
CDR3aa: CASSRSGGFGYTF
CDR3nt: TGTGCCAGCAGTCGTTCCGGGGGGTTTGGCTACACCTTC

v_gene: TRBV5-4
abundance: .
d_gene: .
j_gene: TRBJ2-7
CDR3aa: CASRRDRGSYEQYF
CDR3nt: TGTGCCAGCAGGAGGGACCGCGGCTCCTACGAGCAGTACTTC

v_gene: TRBV10-3
abundance: few
d_gene: .
j_gene: TRBJ2-5
CDR3aa: CAIREGETQYF
CDR3nt: TGTGCCATCAGGGAGGGGGAGACCCAGTACTTC

v_gene: TRBV7-2
abundance: few
d_gene: .
j_gene: TRBJ1-3
CDR3aa: CASSLGRVPGNTIYF
CDR3nt: TGTGCCAGCAGCTTAGGCCGGGTCCCTGGAAACACCATATATTTT

v_gene: TRBV19
abundance: .
d_gene: .
j_gene: TRBJ2-1
CDR3aa: CASSGRVPSLSEQFF
CDR3nt: TGTGCCAGTAGTGGTCGGGTTCCCTCCCTGTCCGAGCAGTTCTTC

v_gene: TRBV11-3
abundance: few
d_gene: TRBD2
j_gene: TRBJ2-1
CDR3aa: CASSSGPGLAGGQSYNEQFF
CDR3nt: TGTGCCAGCAGCTCTGGACCGGGACTAGCGGGAGGGCAATCCTACAATGAGCAGTTCTTC

v_gene: TRBV6-2/TRBV6-3
abundance: few
d_gene: .
j_gene: TRBJ1-2
CDR3aa: CASRQGNYGYTF
CDR3nt: TGTGCCAGCAGACAGGGAAACTATGGCTACACCTTC

v_gene: TRBV7-9
abundance: .
d_gene: TRBD1
j_gene: TRBJ1-6
CDR3aa: CASSFSGDRVSPPLHF
CDR3nt: TGTGCCAGCAGCTTCTCCGGGGACAGGGTTTCGCCACCCCTCCACTTT

v_gene: TRBV4-1
abundance: .
d_gene: .
j_gene: TRBJ1-2
CDR3aa: CASSQETENYGYTF
CDR3nt: TGCGCCAGCAGCCAAGAGACAGAAAACTATGGCTACACCTTC

v_gene: TRBV10-3
abundance: .
d_gene: .
j_gene: TRBJ2-1
CDR3aa: CAISAHNEQFF
CDR3nt: TGTGCCATAAGCGCACACAATGAGCAGTTCTTC

v_gene: TRBV5-1
abundance: few
d_gene: TRBD2
j_gene: TRBJ2-3
CDR3aa: CASSLVIGGATTDTQYF
CDR3nt: TGCGCCAGCAGCTTGGTAATCGGGGGGGCAACCACAGATACGCAGTATTTT